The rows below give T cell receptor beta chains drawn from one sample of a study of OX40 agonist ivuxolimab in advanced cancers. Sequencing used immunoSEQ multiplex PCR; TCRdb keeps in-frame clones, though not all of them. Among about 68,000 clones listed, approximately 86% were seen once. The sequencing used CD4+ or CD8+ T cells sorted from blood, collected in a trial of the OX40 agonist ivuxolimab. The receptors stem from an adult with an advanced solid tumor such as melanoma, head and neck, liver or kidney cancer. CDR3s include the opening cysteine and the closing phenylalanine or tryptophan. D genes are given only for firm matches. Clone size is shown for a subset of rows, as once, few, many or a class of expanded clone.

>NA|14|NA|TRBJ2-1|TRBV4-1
CASSQPGTYNEQFF
TGCGCCAGCAGCCAACCGGGGACGTACAATGAGCAGTTCTTC
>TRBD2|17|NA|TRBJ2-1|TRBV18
CASSPPLTSGSNNEQFF
TGTGCCAGCTCACCGCCCCTGACTAGCGGCAGCAACAATGAGCAGTTCTTC
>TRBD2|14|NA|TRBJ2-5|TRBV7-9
CASSLVAGLETQYF
TGTGCCAGCAGCTTAGTAGCGGGATTAGAGACCCAGTACTTC
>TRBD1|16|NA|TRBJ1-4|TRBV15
CATSGRTGETNEKLFF
TGTGCCACCAGCGGTAGGACAGGTGAAACTAATGAAAAACTGTTTTTT
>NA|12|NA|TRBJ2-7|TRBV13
CASSSSSYEQYF
TGTGCCAGCAGCTCCAGCTCCTACGAGCAGTACTTC
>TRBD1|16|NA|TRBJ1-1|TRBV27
CASSFSTGVRNTEAFF
TGTGCCAGCAGTTTCTCGACAGGGGTGCGGAACACTGAAGCTTTCTTT
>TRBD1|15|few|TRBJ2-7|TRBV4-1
CASSQAGTGLYEQYF
TGCGCCAGCAGCCAAGCCGGGACAGGGTTATACGAGCAGTACTTC
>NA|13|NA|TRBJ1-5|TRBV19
CASSMTPPGPQHF
TGTGCCAGTAGTATGACCCCCCCAGGGCCCCAGCATTTT
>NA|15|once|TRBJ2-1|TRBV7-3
CASSLNTGASNEQFF
TGTGCCAGCAGCTTAAATACGGGAGCAAGCAATGAGCAGTTCTTC
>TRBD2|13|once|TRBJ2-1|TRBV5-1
CASSLNVGGEEFF
TGCGCCAGCAGCTTGAATGTCGGGGGGGAGGAGTTCTTC
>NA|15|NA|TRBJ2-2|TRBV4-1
CASSSGTSLTGELFF
TGCGCCAGCAGCTCCGGGACGAGCCTCACCGGGGAGCTGTTTTTT
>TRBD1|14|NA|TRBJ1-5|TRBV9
CASSGTGQSQPQHF
TGTGCCAGCAGCGGGACAGGGCAAAGTCAGCCCCAGCATTTT
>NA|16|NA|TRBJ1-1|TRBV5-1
CASSPWGLGDNTEAFF
TGCGCCAGCAGCCCATGGGGGCTGGGGGATAACACTGAAGCTTTCTTT
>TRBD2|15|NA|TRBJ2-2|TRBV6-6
CASTLGGVGSGELFF
TGTGCCAGCACCTTGGGAGGGGTGGGGAGCGGGGAGCTGTTTTTT
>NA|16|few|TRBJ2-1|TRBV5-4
CASSLSGGAEGNEQFF
TGTGCCAGCAGCTTGTCAGGGGGGGCCGAGGGCAATGAGCAGTTCTTC
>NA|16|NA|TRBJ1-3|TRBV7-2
CASSLALTASGNTIYF
TGTGCCAGCAGCTTAGCGCTAACAGCCTCTGGAAACACCATATATTTT
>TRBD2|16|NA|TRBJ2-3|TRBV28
CASRFSGRGRTDTQYF
TGTGCCAGCAGGTTCAGCGGGAGAGGGAGAACAGATACGCAGTATTTT
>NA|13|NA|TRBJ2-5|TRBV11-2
CASSIGGLETQYF
TGTGCCAGCAGCATAGGGGGTTTGGAGACCCAGTACTTC
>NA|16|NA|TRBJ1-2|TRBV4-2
CASSQDYLILQYGYTF
TGTGCCAGCAGCCAGGATTATTTGATTCTTCAATATGGCTACACCTTC
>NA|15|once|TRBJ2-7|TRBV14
CASSVGPGAAYEQYF
TGTGCCAGCAGCGTCGGACCAGGCGCCGCCTACGAGCAGTACTTC
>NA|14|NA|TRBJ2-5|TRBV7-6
CASSPTVGQETQYF
TGTGCCAGCAGCCCCACGGTCGGCCAAGAGACCCAGTACTTC
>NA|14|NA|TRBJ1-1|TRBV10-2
CASTPSILNTEAFF
TGCGCCAGCACCCCGAGTATCCTGAACACTGAAGCTTTCTTT
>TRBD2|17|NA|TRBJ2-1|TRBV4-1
CASSLTSGGSSYNEQFF
TGCGCCAGCAGCCTTACTAGCGGAGGCAGCTCCTACAATGAGCAGTTCTTC
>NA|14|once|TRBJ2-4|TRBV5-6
CASSPRPGQNIQYF
TGTGCCAGCAGCCCGCGCCCGGGACAAAACATTCAGTACTTC
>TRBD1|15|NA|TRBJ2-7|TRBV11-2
CASSLAGTGVGEQYF
TGTGCCAGCAGCCTAGCCGGGACAGGGGTCGGCGAGCAGTACTTC